Sequencing of this T cell receptor (beta chain) was carried out in a study of shared clonotypes between healthy human individuals. Whole-study context: Three plates each covered CD4 naive and memory; CD8 naive two, CD8 memory one.

Sorted-subset replicate PCR reactions were performed with approximately 200 ng DNA, corresponding to roughly 27,000 T cell genomes. Measured with immunoSEQ multiplex PCR; TCRdb has only the in-frame clones, and not every one. The sample consists of about 590,000 clones, 95% of them appearing once. Per germline, CDR1 MNHEY and CDR2 SMNVEV (reference sequence). V was trimmed by 6 bases and J by 2 bases, leaving 11 bases between them. This CDR3 spans 13 amino acids. In this sample, this clone turned up once. Naive CD8 cells lacked CD45RO and underwent positive selection for CCR7, leaving out terminally differentiated effector memory CD45RA+ cells.

This rearrangement joins TRBV27 to TRBJ2-7; perhaps D is TRBD1 or TRBD2 (7 bases each). The receptor comes from a woman under 40 in good health. The material sequenced was naive CD8+ T cells sorted from blood. CDR3 residues: CASSQGGTYEQYF. In DNA, the CDR3 is TGTGCCAGCAGCCAGGGGGGGACCTACGAGCAGTACTTC.